Listed below are T cell receptor beta chains from one sample, sequenced in a study of response to subunit inactivated influenza vaccine. Each CDR3 protein is one row after TCRdb ran MiXCR on the RT-PCR reads. The repertoire has 550,000 to 800,000 distinct CDR3 sequences, about 15% of them found once; the top ten carry 5.5% to 7%. This specimen was PBMCs from blood, taken around two weeks before vaccination. The receptors shown here come from a man between 50 and 59 years old who received an inactivated influenza vaccine. Both conserved end residues are part of each CDR3. D genes are given only for firm matches. Size values are once, few and many counts, or a class for expanded clones, and some rows have none.

TRBV6-1	TRBJ1-1	-	-	TGTGCCAGCAGTGAACGGGTGTCGAACACTGAAGCTTTCTTT	CASSERVSNTEAFF
TRBV7-9	TRBJ1-6	-	-	TGTGCCAGCAGCTCGCACGACCCCCCAAATTCACCCCTCCACTTT	CASSSHDPPNSPLHF
TRBV5-1	TRBJ1-1	TRBD1	few	TGCGCCAGCAGCCGCGGACAGGGGAAGGTGAACACTGAAGCTTTCTTT	CASSRGQGKVNTEAFF
TRBV7-2	TRBJ2-3	TRBD2	many	TGTGCCAGCAGCTTACTAGCGGGGGGGTACACAGATACGCAGTATTTT	CASSLLAGGYTDTQYF
TRBV4-2	TRBJ2-5	TRBD2	-	TGTGCCAGCAGCCCTGTTACTAGCGGGGGTTTTGAGACCCAGTACTTC	CASSPVTSGGFETQYF
TRBV25-1	TRBJ2-1	-	-	TGTGCCAGCAGTGAAAGCTTTAACAGGGCGTCCTACAATGAGCAGTTCTTC	CASSESFNRASYNEQFF
TRBV27	TRBJ2-2	-	-	TGTGCCAGCAGTTTATCAGCAGGGACAATAACCGGGGAGCTGTTTTTT	CASSLSAGTITGELFF
TRBV4-1	TRBJ2-1	-	few	TGCGCCAGCAGCCAAGTTACTGGATACAATGAGCAGTTCTTC	CASSQVTGYNEQFF
TRBV7-2	TRBJ1-1	TRBD1	once	TGTGCCAGCGCTCCGGACAGGGGATTGAACACTGAAGCTTTCTTT	CASAPDRGLNTEAFF
TRBV7-9	TRBJ2-1	-	-	TGTGCCAGCAGCTTAAAAGGGGAAGCCTACAATGAGCAGTTCTTC	CASSLKGEAYNEQFF
TRBV30	TRBJ2-2	-	many	TGTGCCTGGAGTGTCGGAGCGTACACCGGGGAGCTGTTTTTT	CAWSVGAYTGELFF
TRBV7-2	TRBJ2-6	-	-	TGTGCCAGCAGGTCCGAAGACCGATCTGGGGCCAACGTCCTGACTTTC	CASRSEDRSGANVLTF
TRBV20-1	TRBJ2-3	-	-	TGCAGTGCTAGAGATCTCCTGATTGGCGGTACGCAGTATTTT	CSARDLLIGGTQYF
TRBV7-2	TRBJ2-7	-	-	TGTGCCAGCAGCGACCCCGGGGAGCAGTACTTC	CASSDPGEQYF
TRBV18	TRBJ2-1	-	many	TGTGCCAGCTCACCACTGGAGGGGTCGTATGAGCAGTTCTTC	CASSPLEGSYEQFF
TRBV20-1	TRBJ2-1	TRBD1	once	TGCAGTGCTAGCGGGACAGGGAACCACAATGAGCAGTTCTTC	CSASGTGNHNEQFF
TRBV4-2	TRBJ1-2	TRBD1	-	TGTGCCAGCAGCCGGGGCTCCGGGACAGGGAACTATGGCTACACCTTC	CASSRGSGTGNYGYTF
TRBV6-2/TRBV6-3	TRBJ2-4	TRBD1	few	TGTGCCAGCAGCCCCCCAACCGGGACAGACAAAAACATTCAGTACTTC	CASSPPTGTDKNIQYF
TRBV9	TRBJ2-2	TRBD2	-	TGTGCCAGCAGCAGTTTCGGGACTACCACCGGGGAGCTGTTTTTT	CASSSFGTTTGELFF
TRBV7-2	TRBJ2-7	TRBD2	few	TGTGCCAGCAGCTTGACTAGCTCTAACAACGAGCAGTACTTC	CASSLTSSNNEQYF
TRBV5-1	TRBJ1-1	-	-	TGCGCCAGCAGCTCCACTTCCCTGACTGAAGCTTTCTTT	CASSSTSLTEAFF
TRBV12-3/TRBV12-4	TRBJ2-1	-	-	TGTGCCAGCAGGCTGGGGACCCTTTTCAACGGGGAGCAGTTCTTC	CASRLGTLFNGEQFF
TRBV5-4	TRBJ2-2	TRBD1	-	TGTGCCAGCAGCAGGGCCGGACAGGGGAGATCTACCGGGGAGCTGTTTTTT	CASSRAGQGRSTGELFF
TRBV5-5	TRBJ2-1	-	many	TGTGCCAGCAGCTTGATGGGCAATGAGCAGTTCTTC	CASSLMGNEQFF
TRBV30	TRBJ2-6	TRBD1	-	TGTGCCTGGAGTGTACTTAGGGACAGTCTTATCTCTGGGGCCAACGTCCTGACTTTC	CAWSVLRDSLISGANVLTF
TRBV20-1	TRBJ2-7	-	many	TGCAGTGCTAGTTTAGGGTACGAGCAGTACTTC	CSASLGYEQYF
TRBV10-3	TRBJ2-6	-	few	TGTGCCATCAGTGACGGACCCTCTGGGGCCAACGTCCTGACTTTC	CAISDGPSGANVLTF
TRBV4-1	TRBJ1-4	TRBD1	few	TGCGCCAGCAGCCGGGACAGGGGTTTGGAAAAACTGTTTTTT	CASSRDRGLEKLFF
TRBV2	TRBJ1-3	-	-	TGTGCCAGCACCACTTCCTTCCCTGACCCGGTGAGGGGAAACACCATATATTTT	CASTTSFPDPVRGNTIYF
TRBV7-2	TRBJ2-7	-	-	TGTGCCAGCAGCTTAGCGGGGAAATACGAGCAGTACTTC	CASSLAGKYEQYF
TRBV28	TRBJ1-6	TRBD1	few	TGTGCCAGCAATGGACAGGGGGCTGGTTCACCCCTCCACTTT	CASNGQGAGSPLHF
TRBV28	TRBJ2-7	-	-	TGTGCCAGCAGTTTGACGGCCCTTGGGAGCTCCTACGAGCAGTACTTC	CASSLTALGSSYEQYF
TRBV7-2	TRBJ2-6	-	-	TGTGCCAGCAGCTTTGGGGTTGGTGGGGCCAACGTCCTGATTTTC	CASSFGVGGANVLIF
TRBV5-1	TRBJ2-7	-	-	TGCGCCAGCAGCTTGGTAGGACAGTCCGCCAACGAGCAGTACTTC	CASSLVGQSANEQYF
TRBV5-6	TRBJ2-3	TRBD1	-	TGTGCCAGCAGCCTCGGGACAGGGCGCATAGATACGCAGTATTTT	CASSLGTGRIDTQYF
TRBV7-8	TRBJ1-1	-	-	TGTGCCAGCAGCAACCCGGACTGGAACACTGAAGCTTTCTTT	CASSNPDWNTEAFF
TRBV20-1	TRBJ2-1	-	-	TGCAGTGCTAGATTACCGGGAGACTCCTACAATGAGCAGTTCTTC	CSARLPGDSYNEQFF
TRBV6-5	TRBJ2-7	TRBD1	few	TGTGCCAGCAGTTTCGGACAGGGGGCAAGCTACGAGCAGTACTTC	CASSFGQGASYEQYF
TRBV4-1	TRBJ1-5	TRBD1	few	TGCGCCAGCAGCCAAGACCCTACAACGAACAGGGGTCCCCAGCATTTT	CASSQDPTTNRGPQHF
TRBV10-3	TRBJ2-3	-	many	TGTGCCATCAGTGAGGGCACAGATACGCAGTATTTT	CAISEGTDTQYF
TRBV15	TRBJ2-7	TRBD2	-	TGTGCCACCAGCACCGGGAGGACCTACGAGCAGTACTTC	CATSTGRTYEQYF
TRBV7-6	TRBJ2-3	TRBD2	-	TGTGCCAGCAGCCCTAGCGGTGGGGTGAGCACAGATACGCAGTATTTT	CASSPSGGVSTDTQYF
TRBV18	TRBJ2-7	TRBD2	-	TGTGCCAGCTCCCCAAGCGGGAGAGCTTACGAGCAGTACTTC	CASSPSGRAYEQYF
TRBV9	TRBJ1-4	-	-	TGTGCCAGCAGCTTGAGGGGTTTCGCAACTAATGAAAAACTGTTTTTT	CASSLRGFATNEKLFF
TRBV20-1	TRBJ2-7	-	few	TGCAGTGCTACCCCCGGGGCTAGCGCCTACTACGAGCAGTACTTC	CSATPGASAYYEQYF
TRBV20-1	TRBJ2-1	TRBD2	-	TGCAGTGCCCCCCGTGTGACTAGCGGGGGTAATGAGCAGTTCTTC	CSAPRVTSGGNEQFF
TRBV2	TRBJ2-7	-	-	TGTGCCAGCAGCCGGCGGGACACCCCCTACGAGCAGTACTTC	CASSRRDTPYEQYF
TRBV5-1	TRBJ2-5	TRBD1	few	TGCGCCAGCAGCTTTCTACCCGGGACAGGGACCCAAGAGACCCAGTACTTC	CASSFLPGTGTQETQYF
TRBV5-1	TRBJ2-3	-	-	TGCGCCAGCGGTTCCCTGGCGGGGGCCCGCGGAGATACGCAGTATTTT	CASGSLAGARGDTQYF
TRBV12-3/TRBV12-4	TRBJ2-2	-	few	TGTGCCAGCAGTATCGGGGAGCTGTTTTTT	CASSIGELFF
TRBV5-1	TRBJ2-1	TRBD2	few	TGCGCCAGCAGTACTAGCGGAGGGGGCTACAATGAGCAGTTCTTC	CASSTSGGGYNEQFF
TRBV6-4	TRBJ2-7	TRBD1	many	TGTGCCAGCGGTCAGGGACAGGGTTTCCACGAGCAGTACTTC	CASGQGQGFHEQYF
TRBV19	TRBJ2-7	TRBD2	-	TGTGCCAGTACCCGGACTAGCGGGAAGGACGAGCAGTACTTC	CASTRTSGKDEQYF
TRBV4-1	TRBJ2-5	TRBD2	-	TGCGCCAGCAGCCAAGAGGGGAGCGGGGGGCCCCAAGAGACCCAGTACTTC	CASSQEGSGGPQETQYF
TRBV12-3/TRBV12-4	TRBJ2-4	-	few	TGTGCCAGCAGCCAGACAGCCCAGGGCATTCAGTACTTC	CASSQTAQGIQYF